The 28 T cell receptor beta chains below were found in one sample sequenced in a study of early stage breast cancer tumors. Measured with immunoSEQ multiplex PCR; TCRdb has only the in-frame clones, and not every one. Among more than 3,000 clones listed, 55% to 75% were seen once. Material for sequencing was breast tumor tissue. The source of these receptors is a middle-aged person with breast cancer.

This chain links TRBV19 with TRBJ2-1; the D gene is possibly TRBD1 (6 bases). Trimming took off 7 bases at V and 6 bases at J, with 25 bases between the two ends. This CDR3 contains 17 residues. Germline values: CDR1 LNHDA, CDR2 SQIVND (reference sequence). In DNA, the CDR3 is TGTGCCAGTAAGGCATTTGTCGGCGGAGTCAGGGGCAATGAGCAGTTCTTC. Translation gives CASKAFVGGVRGNEQFF. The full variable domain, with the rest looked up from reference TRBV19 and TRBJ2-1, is DGGITQSPKYLFRKEGQNVTLSCEQNLNHDAMYWYRQDPGQGLRLIYYSQIVNDFQKGDIAEGYSVSREKKESFPLTVTSAQKNPTAFYLCASKAFVGGVRGNEQFFGPGTRLTVL.

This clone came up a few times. The CDR3 DNA sequence: TGTGCCAGCAGCGGGGAGCAGGGAAACGAGCAGTACTTC. As protein: CASSGEQGNEQYF. J is TRBJ2-7 and V is TRBV13; either TRBD1 or TRBD2 may supply D (5 bases each). The CDR3 spans 13 residues. V was cut by 5 bases and J by 5 bases, with 13 bases left in between. CDR1 and CDR2 (germline): PRHDT, FYEKMQ (reference sequence).

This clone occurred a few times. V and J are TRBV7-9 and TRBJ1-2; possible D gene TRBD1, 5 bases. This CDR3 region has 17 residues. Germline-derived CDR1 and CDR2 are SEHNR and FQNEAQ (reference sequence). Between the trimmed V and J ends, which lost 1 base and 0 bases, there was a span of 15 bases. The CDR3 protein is CASSLVGGGGANYGYTF. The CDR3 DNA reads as TGTGCCAGCAGCTTAGTGGGGGGAGGTGGCGCTAACTATGGCTACACCTTC.

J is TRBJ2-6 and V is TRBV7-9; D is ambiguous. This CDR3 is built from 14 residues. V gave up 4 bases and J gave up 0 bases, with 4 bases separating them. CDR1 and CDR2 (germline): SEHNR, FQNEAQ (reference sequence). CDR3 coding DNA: TGTGCCAGCAGCTCCAGCTCTGGGGCCAACGTCCTGACTTTC. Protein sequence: CASSSSSGANVLTF.

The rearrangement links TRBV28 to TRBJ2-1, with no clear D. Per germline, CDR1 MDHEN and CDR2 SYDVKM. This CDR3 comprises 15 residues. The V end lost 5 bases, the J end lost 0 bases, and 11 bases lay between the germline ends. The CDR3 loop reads CASSPTHTSYNEQFF. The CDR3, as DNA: TGTGCCAGCAGTCCTACCCACACCTCCTACAATGAGCAGTTCTTC.

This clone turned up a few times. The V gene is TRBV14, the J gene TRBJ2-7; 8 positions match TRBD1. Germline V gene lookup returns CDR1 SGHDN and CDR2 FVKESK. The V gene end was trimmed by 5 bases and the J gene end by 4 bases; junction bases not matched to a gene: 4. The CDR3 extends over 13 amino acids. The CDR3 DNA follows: TGTGCCAGCAGCTACGGACAGGGTTACGAGCAGTACTTC. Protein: CASSYGQGYEQYF.

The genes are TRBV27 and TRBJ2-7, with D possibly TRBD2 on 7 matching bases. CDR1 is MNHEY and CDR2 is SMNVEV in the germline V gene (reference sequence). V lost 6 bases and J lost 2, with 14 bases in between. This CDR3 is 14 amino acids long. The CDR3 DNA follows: TGTGCCAGCAGACCACGGGGGGCGCCCTACGAGCAGTACTTC. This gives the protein CASRPRGAPYEQYF.

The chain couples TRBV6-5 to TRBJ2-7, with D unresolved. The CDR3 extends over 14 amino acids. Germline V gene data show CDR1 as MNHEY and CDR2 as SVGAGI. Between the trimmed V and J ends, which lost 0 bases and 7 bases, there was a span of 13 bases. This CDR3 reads CASSYSLGVGEQYF. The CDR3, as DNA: TGTGCCAGCAGTTACTCGCTCGGAGTTGGGGAGCAGTACTTC.

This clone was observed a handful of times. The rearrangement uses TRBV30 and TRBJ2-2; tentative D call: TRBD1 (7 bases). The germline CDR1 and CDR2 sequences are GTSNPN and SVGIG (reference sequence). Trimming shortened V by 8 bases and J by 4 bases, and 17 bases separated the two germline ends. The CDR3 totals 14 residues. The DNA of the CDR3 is TGTGCCGGAGGGGGCGAATGGGTCACCGGGGAGCTGTTTTTT. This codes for CAGGGEWVTGELFF.

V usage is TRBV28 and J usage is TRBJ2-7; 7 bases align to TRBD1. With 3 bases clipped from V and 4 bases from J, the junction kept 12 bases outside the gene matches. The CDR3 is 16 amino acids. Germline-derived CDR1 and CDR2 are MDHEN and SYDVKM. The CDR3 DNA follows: TGTGCCAGCAGTTTTGGGACAGCCAGGTCCGGTTACGAGCAGTACTTC. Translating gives CASSFGTARSGYEQYF.

The CDR3 nucleotides are TGCAGCGTTGAAATGGGTGACTATGGCTACACCTTC. Its protein is CSVEMGDYGYTF. The rearrangement uses TRBV29-1 and TRBJ1-2; D remains unclear. V lost 2 bases and J lost 3, with 7 bases in between. The CDR3 contains 12 residues. From germline, CDR1 is SQVTM and CDR2 ANQGSEA. The entire variable domain, with the rest obtained from reference TRBV29-1 and TRBJ1-2, is as follows: SAVISQKPSRDICQRGTSLTIQCQVDSQVTMMFWYRQQPGQSLTLIATANQGSEATYESGFVIDKFPISRPNLTFSTLTVSNMSPEDSSIYLCSVEMGDYGYTFGSGTRLTVV.

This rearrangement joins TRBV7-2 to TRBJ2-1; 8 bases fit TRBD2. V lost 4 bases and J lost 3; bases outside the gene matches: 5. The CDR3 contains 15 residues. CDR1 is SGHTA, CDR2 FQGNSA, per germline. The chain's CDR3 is CASSSREALYNEQFF. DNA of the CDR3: TGTGCCAGCAGCTCGCGGGAGGCGCTCTACAATGAGCAGTTCTTC.

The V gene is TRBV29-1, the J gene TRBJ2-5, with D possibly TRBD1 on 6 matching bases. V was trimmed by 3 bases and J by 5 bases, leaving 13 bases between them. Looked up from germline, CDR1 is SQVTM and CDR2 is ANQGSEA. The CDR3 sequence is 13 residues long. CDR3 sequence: CSVDPDGGETQYF. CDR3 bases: TGCAGCGTTGATCCGGATGGGGGCGAGACCCAGTACTTC.

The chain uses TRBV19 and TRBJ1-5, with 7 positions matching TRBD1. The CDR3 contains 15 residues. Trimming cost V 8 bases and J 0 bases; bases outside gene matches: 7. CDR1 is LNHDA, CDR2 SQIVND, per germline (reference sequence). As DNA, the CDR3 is TGTGCCAGTGGAGACAGGGCTTATAGCAATCAGCCCCAGCATTTT. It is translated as CASGDRAYSNQPQHF.

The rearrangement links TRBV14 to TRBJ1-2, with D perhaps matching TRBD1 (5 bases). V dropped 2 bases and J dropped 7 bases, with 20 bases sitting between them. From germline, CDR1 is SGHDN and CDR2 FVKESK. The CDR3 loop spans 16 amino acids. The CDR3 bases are TGTGCCAGCAGCCAAAATTTGGGGACTTCGGACGGTGGCTACACCTTC. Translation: CASSQNLGTSDGGYTF.

In nucleotides, the CDR3 is TGTGCCAGCAGCAGAGGGAGGTTTGACACTGAAGCTTTCTTT. Translating it yields CASSRGRFDTEAFF. The V call is TRBV4-2, the J call TRBJ1-1; no clear D. CDR1 and CDR2 from the germline V gene are LGHNA and YNFKEQ. Deletions cut 5 bases from V and 3 bases from J, with 13 bases between. The CDR3 contains 14 residues.

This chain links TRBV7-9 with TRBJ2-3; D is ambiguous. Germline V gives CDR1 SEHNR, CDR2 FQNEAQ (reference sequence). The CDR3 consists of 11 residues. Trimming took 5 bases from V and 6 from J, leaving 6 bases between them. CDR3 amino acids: CASSRSDTQYF. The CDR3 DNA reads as TGTGCCAGCAGCCGGTCGGATACGCAGTATTTT.

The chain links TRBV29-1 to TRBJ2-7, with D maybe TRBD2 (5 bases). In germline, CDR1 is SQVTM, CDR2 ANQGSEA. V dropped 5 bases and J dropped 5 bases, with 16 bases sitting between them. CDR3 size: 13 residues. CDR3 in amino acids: CSVFGPVGDEQYF. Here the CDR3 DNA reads TGCAGCGTTTTCGGGCCGGTGGGAGACGAGCAGTACTTC.

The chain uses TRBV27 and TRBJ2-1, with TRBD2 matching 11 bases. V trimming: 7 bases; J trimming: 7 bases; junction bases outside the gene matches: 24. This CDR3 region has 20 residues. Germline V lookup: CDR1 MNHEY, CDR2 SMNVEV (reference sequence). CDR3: CASTPQLASGRSSRGNEQFF. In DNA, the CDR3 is TGTGCCAGCACCCCGCAGTTGGCTAGCGGGAGGTCCTCCAGGGGGAATGAGCAGTTCTTC.

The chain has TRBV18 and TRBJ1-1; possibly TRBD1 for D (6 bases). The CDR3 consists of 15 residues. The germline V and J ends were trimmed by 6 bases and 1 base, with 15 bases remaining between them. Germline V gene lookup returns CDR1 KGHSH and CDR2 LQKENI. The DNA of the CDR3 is TGTGCCAGCTCCCTATTTACAGGGACGAACACTGAAGCTTTCTTT. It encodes CASSLFTGTNTEAFF.

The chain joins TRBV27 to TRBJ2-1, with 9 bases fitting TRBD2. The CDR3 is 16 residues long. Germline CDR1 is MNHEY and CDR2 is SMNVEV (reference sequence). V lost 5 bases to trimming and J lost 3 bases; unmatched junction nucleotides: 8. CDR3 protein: CASSLRLAEYYNEQFF. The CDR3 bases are TGTGCCAGCAGTCTCAGACTAGCGGAGTACTACAATGAGCAGTTCTTC.

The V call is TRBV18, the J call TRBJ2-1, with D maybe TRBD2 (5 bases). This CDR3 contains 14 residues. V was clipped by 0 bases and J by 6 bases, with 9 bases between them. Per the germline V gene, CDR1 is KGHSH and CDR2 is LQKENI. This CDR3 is CASSPPSGFNEQFF. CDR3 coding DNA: TGTGCCAGCTCACCACCCTCGGGGTTCAATGAGCAGTTCTTC.

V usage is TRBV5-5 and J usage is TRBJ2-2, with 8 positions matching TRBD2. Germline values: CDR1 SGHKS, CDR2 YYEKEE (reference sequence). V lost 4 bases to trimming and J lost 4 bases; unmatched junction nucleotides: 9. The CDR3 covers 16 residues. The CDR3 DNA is TGTGCCAGCAGCATTTCCGGGACTAGGGGCACCGGGGAGCTGTTTTTT. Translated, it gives CASSISGTRGTGELFF.

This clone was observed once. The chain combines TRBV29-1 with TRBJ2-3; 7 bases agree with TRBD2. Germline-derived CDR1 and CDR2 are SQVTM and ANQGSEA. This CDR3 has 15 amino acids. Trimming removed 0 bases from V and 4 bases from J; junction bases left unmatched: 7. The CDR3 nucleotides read TGCAGCGTTGAAGAGGGCGGGAGTGGGTCAGATACGCAGTATTTT. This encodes CSVEEGGSGSDTQYF.

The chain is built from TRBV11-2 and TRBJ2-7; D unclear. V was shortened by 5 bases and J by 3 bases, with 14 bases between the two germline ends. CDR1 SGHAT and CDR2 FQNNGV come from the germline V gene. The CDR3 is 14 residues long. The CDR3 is CASSRNGRIYEQYF. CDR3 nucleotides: TGTGCCAGCAGCCGTAATGGCCGGATCTACGAGCAGTACTTC.

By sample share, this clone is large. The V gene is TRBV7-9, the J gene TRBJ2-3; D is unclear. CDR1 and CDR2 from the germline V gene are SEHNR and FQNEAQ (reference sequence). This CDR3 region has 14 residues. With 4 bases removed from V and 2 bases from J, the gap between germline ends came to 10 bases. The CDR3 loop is CASSWSVNTDTQYF. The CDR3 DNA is TGTGCCAGCAGCTGGAGCGTCAACACAGATACGCAGTATTTT.

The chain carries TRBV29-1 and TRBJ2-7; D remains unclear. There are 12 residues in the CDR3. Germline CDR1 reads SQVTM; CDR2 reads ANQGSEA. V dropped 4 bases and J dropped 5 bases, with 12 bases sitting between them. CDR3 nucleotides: TGCAGCGTTGCGTGGATCTCAGACGAGCAGTACTTC. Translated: CSVAWISDEQYF.

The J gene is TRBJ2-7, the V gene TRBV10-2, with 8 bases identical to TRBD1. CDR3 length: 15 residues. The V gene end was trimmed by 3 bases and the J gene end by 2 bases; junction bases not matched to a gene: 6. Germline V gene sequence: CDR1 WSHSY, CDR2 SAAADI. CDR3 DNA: TGCGCCAGCAGTGACTGGGGGACAGGAACCTACGAGCAGTACTTC. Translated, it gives CASSDWGTGTYEQYF.